What follows is one T cell receptor (beta chain) and its context. What it recognizes is unknown. Excluded were patients having autoimmune disease history or systemic immunosuppression. The length of the CDR3 is 14 residues. Germline values: CDR1 SEHNR, CDR2 FQNEAQ (reference sequence). V was trimmed by 1 base and J by 5 bases, leaving 11 bases between them. This sample was taken from a study of OX40 agonist ivuxolimab in advanced cancers. Overall study context: Among those treated, three patients had partial responses, one with hepatocellular carcinoma and two with cutaneous melanoma.

Study-level findings and limits: Researchers report that CD8+ T cells had, on average, more expanded clones than CD4+.

Sequencing used immunoSEQ multiplex PCR; TCRdb keeps in-frame clones, though not all of them. The repertoire holds 50,000 to 75,000 clones, with roughly nine tenths as singletons. The input for sequencing was CD4+ or CD8+ T cells sorted from blood, taken in a trial of the OX40 agonist ivuxolimab. The TCR sequence derives from an adult with an advanced solid tumor such as melanoma, head and neck, liver or kidney cancer. The chain has TRBV7-9 and TRBJ1-1; D ambiguous. This CDR3 is CASSLVQEGTEAFF. The CDR3 DNA is TGTGCCAGCAGCTTAGTTCAAGAAGGGACTGAAGCTTTCTTT.